Reported below is one T cell receptor beta chain. Its cognate antigen is unknown. This CDR3 spans 15 amino acids. Looked up from germline, CDR1 is SGDLS and CDR2 is YYNGEE. V lost 0 bases and J lost 2; bases outside the gene matches: 3. The data belong to a study of cytomegalovirus exposure and HLA in healthy donors. Study-wide results and limits: According to a later analysis, most TCR beta chains associated with CMV appeared HLA-restricted. The authors enumerated 150 to 200 TCR beta chains as linked to cytomegalovirus.

The PCR made use of 60 Vbeta and 13 Jbeta primers. Authors' methods: Approximately 11 million of the 60 million to 90 million unique TCR beta chains counted in a later analysis were shared. Sequenced by immunoSEQ multiplex PCR; TCRdb stores in-frame clones only, minus some. Clone size and the V and J calls come from that table; the DNA yielded D and trimming. The sample lists about 77,000 clones; nearly 80% were seen once. This TCR came from a man aged 35 to 55 in good health and CMV-seronegative. Specimen: PBMCs. This chain uses TRBV9 with TRBJ2-3, with 7 bases aligning to TRBD2. The CDR3 coding sequence is TGTGCCAGCAGCGTAGGGGGGAGGGCCACAGATACGCAGTATTTT. Translated: CASSVGGRATDTQYF.